Listed below are T cell receptor beta chains from one sample, sequenced in a study of regulatory T cells in long-lasting Graves disease. Via MiXCR, TCRdb re-called the multiplex PCR reads, giving one row per CDR3 protein. The sample contains around 500,000 distinct CDR3 sequences, approximately 12% of which appear only once. The data were also submitted as part of a second study, on T cells in Graves' hyperthyroidism and ophthalmopathy.

Here the sequenced sample was peripheral blood mononuclear cells (PBMCs), taken at new diagnosis, from a patient treated with antithyroid drugs. The receptors were sampled from a woman aged 25 to 45 with Graves disease. Both conserved end residues are part of each CDR3. The D gene is left open where the match is weak. Where a row states a size, it is once, few, many or the class of an expanded clone; other rows omit it.

-	few	TRBV15	TRBJ2-5	TGTGCCACCAGCAGAGGCCGACTAGAGACCCAGTACTTC	CATSRGRLETQYF
-	many	TRBV28	TRBJ2-1	TGTGCCAGCAGTAGCCGGGACGACAATGAGCAGTTCTTC	CASSSRDDNEQFF
TRBD1	many	TRBV20-1	TRBJ1-6	TGCAGTGCACCCGACAGGGGCAATTCACCCCTCCACTTT	CSAPDRGNSPLHF
TRBD2	many	TRBV2	TRBJ2-3	TGTGCCAGCTCACCCAGCCTAGCGGGAGGGCCAGATACGCAGTATTTT	CASSPSLAGGPDTQYF
TRBD2	many	TRBV28	TRBJ2-1	TGTGCCAGCAGTTTACTTCACCCTAGCGGACCCAACAATGAGCAGTTCTTC	CASSLLHPSGPNNEQFF
-	many	TRBV6-1	TRBJ2-2	TGTGCCAGCAGTGGGAAAGTAGGCCTCACCGGGGAGCTGTTTTTT	CASSGKVGLTGELFF
TRBD1	once	TRBV15	TRBJ2-7	TGTGCCACCGGACAGGGAGGTGACGAGCAGTACTTC	CATGQGGDEQYF
-	-	TRBV6-2/TRBV6-3	TRBJ1-2	TGTGCCAGCAAAACGACAGGTTCGGGTTGGGATGGCTACACCTTC	CASKTTGSGWDGYTF
-	few	TRBV9	TRBJ2-3	TGTGCCAGCACCCCGAACGGGGAGACAGATACGCAGTATTTT	CASTPNGETDTQYF
-	many	TRBV3-1	TRBJ2-1	TGTGCCAGCAGCCAAGACAGGAGCTCCTACAATGAGCAGTTCTTC	CASSQDRSSYNEQFF
-	few	TRBV7-9	TRBJ2-1	TGTGCCAGCAGCTTACGCGCATGGGAGTACAATGAGCAGTTCTTC	CASSLRAWEYNEQFF
TRBD1	many	TRBV6-1	TRBJ1-5	TGTGCCACCAGAACAGGGGTGATAAATGGCAATCAGCCCCAGCATTTT	CATRTGVINGNQPQHF
-	many	TRBV28	TRBJ1-1	TGTGCCAGCAGTTTAAGGTGGGGCAGCTATGGAAACACTGAAGCTTTCTTT	CASSLRWGSYGNTEAFF
TRBD1	many	TRBV9	TRBJ2-1	TGTGCCAGCAGCGTCGGGACAGGCTATGAGCAGTTCTTC	CASSVGTGYEQFF
TRBD2	once	TRBV2	TRBJ2-5	TGTGCCAGCAGTGAGGAGGCTAGCGGGAGTTCGGCGGAGACCCAGTACTTC	CASSEEASGSSAETQYF
-	few	TRBV19	TRBJ1-3	TGTGCCAGTAGATACAGGAGCTCTGGAAACACCATATATTTT	CASRYRSSGNTIYF
TRBD1	many	TRBV18	TRBJ1-2	TGTGCCAGCTCACCGATGGGACAGTCGGGCTACACCTTC	CASSPMGQSGYTF
TRBD1	-	TRBV5-1	TRBJ2-5	TGCGCCAGCAGCTTGGGTGCCGGGACAGGGGGTCGGGAGACCCAGTACTTC	CASSLGAGTGGRETQYF
-	-	TRBV11-2	TRBJ2-3	TGTGCCGGCAGCTTAGATCCTAGCATAGATACGCAGTATTTT	CAGSLDPSIDTQYF
-	few	TRBV6-2/TRBV6-3	TRBJ1-5	TGTGCCAGCAGTTTGTTCCCGATAGGAGGCCGTCTTGGCAATCAGCCCCAGCATTTT	CASSLFPIGGRLGNQPQHF
TRBD1	many	TRBV4-1	TRBJ1-1	TGCGCCAGCAGCCTATCGAGGGGGCAAGGTGGGGCTTTCTTT	CASSLSRGQGGAFF
TRBD1	many	TRBV29-1	TRBJ2-1	TGCAGCGTTGCCGGACAGGGGGCGCGAAATGAGCAGTTCTTC	CSVAGQGARNEQFF
-	many	TRBV5-5	TRBJ2-7	TGTGCCAGCAGCTTTTGGCTCTCCTCCTACGAGCAGTACTTC	CASSFWLSSYEQYF
-	many	TRBV7-9	TRBJ2-4	TGTGCCAGCAGTTCAACCCCGGCGTACAAAAACATTCAGTACTTC	CASSSTPAYKNIQYF
TRBD2	-	TRBV5-1	TRBJ2-5	TGCGCCAGCAGCTTCGGACTAGCGGTACAAGAGACCCAGTACTTC	CASSFGLAVQETQYF
-	many	TRBV5-6	TRBJ2-3	TGTGCCAGCAGCTCCGGGACTCAGGGTTCCGATACGCAGTATTTT	CASSSGTQGSDTQYF
-	many	TRBV18	TRBJ1-1	TGTGCCAGCTCACCACCGGTCAGCAAGTACACTGAAGCTTTCTTT	CASSPPVSKYTEAFF
-	many	TRBV11-2	TRBJ2-3	TGTGCCAGCAGCTTAGGAGTGCACACAGATACGCAGTATTTT	CASSLGVHTDTQYF
-	-	TRBV6-1	TRBJ2-1	TGTGCCAGCAGGATTCACACCGGGACCACTCTGGAAAGTGAGCAGTTCTTC	CASRIHTGTTLESEQFF
TRBD1	many	TRBV12-3/TRBV12-4	TRBJ2-1	TGTGCCAGCAGTTTTCGGGACAGGGGCAAAAATGAGCAGTTCTTC	CASSFRDRGKNEQFF
TRBD1	many	TRBV30	TRBJ2-2	TGTGCCTGGAACCGGGACAGGGGTCCCGGGGAGCTGTTTTTT	CAWNRDRGPGELFF
-	-	TRBV28	TRBJ2-3	TGTGCCAGCAGCCGTAAAAGCGGACCTCTCACAGATACGCAGTATTTT	CASSRKSGPLTDTQYF
TRBD2	many	TRBV6-2/TRBV6-3	TRBJ2-1	TGTGCCAGCAGTTCCCGTCAGGGACTAGCGGACTACAATGAGCAGTTCTTC	CASSSRQGLADYNEQFF
TRBD1	many	TRBV5-1	TRBJ1-1	TGCGCCAGCAGCTCACGGACAGGGAACACTGAAGCTTTCTTT	CASSSRTGNTEAFF
TRBD1	few	TRBV29-1	TRBJ2-1	TGCAGCGTTGCCCGAAAGACACTCCGGGACAGGGGCAATGAGCAGTTCTTC	CSVARKTLRDRGNEQFF
-	many	TRBV28	TRBJ2-2	TGTGCCAGCAGCTTCGGGACAAACACCGGGGAGCTGTTTTTT	CASSFGTNTGELFF
-	many	TRBV12-3/TRBV12-4	TRBJ1-5	TGTGCCAGCAGCCCTGGACGGCTTTATAGCAATCAGCCCCAGCATTTT	CASSPGRLYSNQPQHF
-	few	TRBV14	TRBJ1-1	TGTGCCAGCAGCCAAGATTCAGTTAACACTGAAGCTTTCTTT	CASSQDSVNTEAFF
-	-	TRBV6-2/TRBV6-3	TRBJ2-7	TGTGCCAGCAGTTACTTGCGGGATCTCGACGAGCAGTACTTC	CASSYLRDLDEQYF
TRBD1	many	TRBV2	TRBJ2-4	TGTGCCAGCAGTGAAACAGGGGTGAACATTCAGTACTTC	CASSETGVNIQYF
TRBD1	many	TRBV3-1	TRBJ1-5	TGTGCCAGCAGTCAGGGGGCAGATCAGCCCCAGCATTTT	CASSQGADQPQHF
-	few	TRBV7-9	TRBJ2-1	TGTGCCAGCAGCTTAGCGGGTCCAACAGGACTTATGGGGGAGTTCTTC	CASSLAGPTGLMGEFF
TRBD2	few	TRBV15	TRBJ2-2	TGTGCCACCAGCAGAGATTCCCCCTTCGGGGCGGGAGGGCTACGGGTCGGCACCGGGGAGCTGTTTTTT	CATSRDSPFGAGGLRVGTGELFF
-	-	TRBV4-1	TRBJ1-4	TGCGCCAGCAGCCAAGTGGGTAAGGTACGGACGGATGAAAAACTGTTTTTT	CASSQVGKVRTDEKLFF
-	-	TRBV4-1	TRBJ1-2	TGCGCCAGCAGCCAAGTGGGGAACTATGGCTACACCTTC	CASSQVGNYGYTF
-	-	TRBV4-3	TRBJ2-1	TGCGCCAGCAGCCTTCGCTCCGGCGAGCAGTTCTTC	CASSLRSGEQFF
-	many	TRBV28	TRBJ2-1	TGTGCCAGCAGTTTATGGGGTTCGGACTACAATGAGCAGTTCTTC	CASSLWGSDYNEQFF